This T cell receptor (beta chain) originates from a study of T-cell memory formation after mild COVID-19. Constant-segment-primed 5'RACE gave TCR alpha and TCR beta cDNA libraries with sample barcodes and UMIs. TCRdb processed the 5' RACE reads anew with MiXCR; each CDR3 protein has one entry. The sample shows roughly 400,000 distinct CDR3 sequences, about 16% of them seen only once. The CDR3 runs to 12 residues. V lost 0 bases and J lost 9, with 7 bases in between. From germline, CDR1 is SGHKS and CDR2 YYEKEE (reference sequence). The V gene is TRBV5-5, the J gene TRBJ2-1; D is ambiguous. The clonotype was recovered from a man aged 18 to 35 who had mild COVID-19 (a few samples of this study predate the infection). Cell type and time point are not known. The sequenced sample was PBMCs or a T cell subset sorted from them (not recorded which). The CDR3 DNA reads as TGTGCCAGCAGCTTGGCTCGTAGTGAGCAGTTCTTC. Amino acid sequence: CASSLARSEQFF.